Sample share makes the clone carrying this TCR beta chain medium-sized. The study extracted blood RNA from unsorted whole blood and also extracted germline DNA. Germline CDR1 SGHAT, CDR2 FQNNGV. The V and J ends lost 5 bases and 2 bases respectively, with 11 bases between them. This CDR3 contains 14 residues. The data belong to a study of tumor-infiltrating lymphocytes in primary liver carcinoma. Starting from around 0.45 ug of total RNA, TCR beta cDNA was produced with a primer in the constant region. ARM-PCR was slightly modified, and three nested multiplex PCR rounds with it gave rise to the TCR beta libraries. TRBV1-TRBV30 forward primers and a C-beta reverse primer were used in the first two PCR rounds, which each ran for nine to ten cycles. TCRdb used MiXCR to reprocess the multiplex PCR reads, holding one entry per CDR3 protein. The sample carries about 200,000 distinct CDR3 sequences, about 61% recorded once.

This receptor was obtained from a woman aged 55-69 years with primary liver carcinoma and hepatitis B virus infection. Sequenced material: peripheral blood. The chain couples TRBV11-2 to TRBJ2-3; D uncertain. CDR3 DNA: TGTGCCAGCAGCGGCCGCTTTTCCACAGATACGCAGTATTTT. It codes for CASSGRFSTDTQYF.